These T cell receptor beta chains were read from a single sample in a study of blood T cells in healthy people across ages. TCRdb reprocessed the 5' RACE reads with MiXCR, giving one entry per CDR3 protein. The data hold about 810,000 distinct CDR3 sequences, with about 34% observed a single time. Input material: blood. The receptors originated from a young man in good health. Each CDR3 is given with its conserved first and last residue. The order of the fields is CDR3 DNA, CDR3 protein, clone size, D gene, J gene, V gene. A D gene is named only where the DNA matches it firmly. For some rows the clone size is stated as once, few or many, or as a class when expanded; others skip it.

TGTGCCAGCAGCCAAGATCTTGCCTCTGGAAACACCATATATTTT,CASSQDLASGNTIYF,few,.,TRBJ1-3,TRBV4-2
TGTGCCAGCACTCCCTCAGGGCTGGGGGTGGACACTGAAGCTTTCTTT,CASTPSGLGVDTEAFF,.,.,TRBJ1-1,TRBV6-6
TGTGCCAGCAGCCAATTGGAAAACAGCTTCTATGGCTACACCTTC,CASSQLENSFYGYTF,many,.,TRBJ1-2,TRBV4-2
TGTGCCATCAGTGGGTCTTCAGGAAACCAAGAGACCCAGTACTTC,CAISGSSGNQETQYF,.,.,TRBJ2-5,TRBV10-3
TGCAGTGCTAGACCCCAGGGGTCTTTGGGCTATGGCTACACCTTC,CSARPQGSLGYGYTF,few,.,TRBJ1-2,TRBV20-1
TGTGCCAGCAGCGCCGCTAGAACTGAAGAGACCCAGTACTTC,CASSAARTEETQYF,.,.,TRBJ2-5,TRBV7-9
TGTGCCAGCAGCGTAGGGGTAGCGGGGGGGCGTAATGAGCAGTACTTC,CASSVGVAGGRNEQYF,.,TRBD2,TRBJ2-5,TRBV9
TGTGCCAGCAGTGGGGCGAGCGGTTGGGTGTTTTTT,CASSGASGWVFF,.,.,TRBJ1-4,TRBV12-3/TRBV12-4
TGTGCCAGCAGCCCCCGAGGTGTCGGCTACGAGCAGTACTTC,CASSPRGVGYEQYF,.,.,TRBJ2-7,TRBV7-9
TGCGCCAGCGGAGTAGGGAACACTGAAGCTTTCTTT,CASGVGNTEAFF,few,.,TRBJ1-1,TRBV5-1
TGCAGGGCGGTGACAGGGGATGGCTACACCTTC,CRAVTGDGYTF,.,TRBD1,TRBJ1-2,TRBV20-1
TGTGCCAGCTGGGACGCTCCGTTCTATGGCTACACCTTC,CASWDAPFYGYTF,.,.,TRBJ1-2,TRBV6-2/TRBV6-3
TGCAGTGCTATATCGACACAGGGTCGTGGCACAGATACGCAGTATTTT,CSAISTQGRGTDTQYF,few,.,TRBJ2-3,TRBV20-1
TGCAGTGCTAGAGCCGCGACTAGCGGGTCTCGAGAGCAGTTCTTC,CSARAATSGSREQFF,.,TRBD2,TRBJ2-1,TRBV20-1
TGTGCCAGCAGCCAAAGCGGCCCCCAAAGGGAGACCCAGTACTTC,CASSQSGPQRETQYF,few,.,TRBJ2-5,TRBV3-1
TGTGCCAGCAGTTACTCGTTCCGAGGGACAGGGTGGAATGAGCAGTTCTTC,CASSYSFRGTGWNEQFF,.,TRBD1,TRBJ2-1,TRBV6-5
TGTGCCAGCAGTTTGGAACTAGCGGGAGGGCTAGAGACCCAGTACTTC,CASSLELAGGLETQYF,.,TRBD2,TRBJ2-5,TRBV27
TGTGCCAGCTGCCCATTCCCGAGGGGGGAGCTGTTTTTT,CASCPFPRGELFF,few,.,TRBJ2-2,TRBV12-3/TRBV12-4
TGTGCCAGCAGTGGACAGGGGGACGAGGAGACCCAGTACTTC,CASSGQGDEETQYF,many,TRBD1,TRBJ2-5,TRBV12-3/TRBV12-4
TGTGCCAGCAGGGGGGCTGGCAGCTACGAGCAGTACTTC,CASRGAGSYEQYF,few,.,TRBJ2-7,TRBV6-5
TGCAGTGCTAGAGATCCGGGGCTGAGAAACACCATATATTTT,CSARDPGLRNTIYF,.,.,TRBJ1-3,TRBV20-1
TGTGCCAGCATTGGGGGGGGGATTCAGGTCAAAAACATTCAGTACTTC,CASIGGGIQVKNIQYF,.,TRBD2,TRBJ2-4,TRBV28
TGTGCCAGCAGCTTAGGAAGGTCCCCCGGCAGCTATGGCTACACCTTC,CASSLGRSPGSYGYTF,few,.,TRBJ1-2,TRBV7-9
TGTGCCAGCATCCCGGGACTAGCGGGGACCTACAATGAGCAGTACTTC,CASIPGLAGTYNEQYF,.,TRBD2,TRBJ2-7,TRBV12-3/TRBV12-4
TGTGCCACCAGCAGAGTGGACAGGGTTGGCTACGAGCAGTACTTC,CATSRVDRVGYEQYF,.,TRBD1,TRBJ2-7,TRBV15
TGTGCCAGCAGCCAAGAGGTGCGGGAGGTCAGGAATGAGCAGTTCTTC,CASSQEVREVRNEQFF,.,TRBD2,TRBJ2-1,TRBV4-2
TGTGCCAGCAGCGATCCCAGGGGCTCTGGCTATGGCTACACCTTC,CASSDPRGSGYGYTF,.,.,TRBJ1-2,TRBV9
TGCAGTGCTATACCGGGTTCCAATCAGCCCCAGCATTTT,CSAIPGSNQPQHF,.,.,TRBJ1-5,TRBV20-1
TGCGCCAGCAGCTTCCGTATTCGGGCGATGAACACTGAAGCTTTCTTT,CASSFRIRAMNTEAFF,few,.,TRBJ1-1,TRBV5-1
TGTGCCAGCAGAAAAGAAGGGACCCCACACCTTTACAATGAGCAGTTCTTC,CASRKEGTPHLYNEQFF,.,.,TRBJ2-1,TRBV11-2
TGTGCCATCAGTGACGGAGGCGGTTCGAGCTCCTACAATGAGCAGTTCTTC,CAISDGGGSSSYNEQFF,.,.,TRBJ2-1,TRBV10-3
TGCAGTGCCCGACGAGCTGGCCAACCCCTCCACTTT,CSARRAGQPLHF,.,.,TRBJ1-6,TRBV20-1
TGTGCCTGGCCCCTTTCGGCCCCCACCGGGGAGCTGTTTTTT,CAWPLSAPTGELFF,.,.,TRBJ2-2,TRBV12-3/TRBV12-4